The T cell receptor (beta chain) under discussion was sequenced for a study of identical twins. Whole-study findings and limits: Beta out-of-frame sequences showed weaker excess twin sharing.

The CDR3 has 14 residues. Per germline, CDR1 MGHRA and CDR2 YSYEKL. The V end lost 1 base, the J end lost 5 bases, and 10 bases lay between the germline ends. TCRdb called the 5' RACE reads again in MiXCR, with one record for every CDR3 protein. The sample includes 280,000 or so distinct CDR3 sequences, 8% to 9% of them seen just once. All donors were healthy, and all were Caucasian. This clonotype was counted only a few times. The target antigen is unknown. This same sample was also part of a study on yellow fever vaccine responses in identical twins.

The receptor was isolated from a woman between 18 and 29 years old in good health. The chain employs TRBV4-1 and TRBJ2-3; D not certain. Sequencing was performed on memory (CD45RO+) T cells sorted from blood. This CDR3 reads CASSQGFLGDTQYF. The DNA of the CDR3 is TGCGCCAGCAGCCAAGGATTTCTAGGAGATACGCAGTATTTT.